The 10 T cell receptor beta chains in this list originate from one sample, sequenced in a study of shared clonotypes between healthy human individuals. This table comes from immunoSEQ multiplex PCR, and its TCRdb copy is limited to in-frame clones, with some not included. The table has millions of clones, 95% seen once. The sample was naive CD4+ T cells sorted from blood. Subset: CD45RA+ positively selected. These TCRs come from a man between 18 and 35 years old in good health.

This clone was observed a handful of times. V usage is TRBV28 and J usage is TRBJ1-3, with 7 bases that match TRBD1. V lost 2 bases, J lost 3 bases, and 13 bases stayed unmatched. The germline V gene encodes CDR1 MDHEN and CDR2 SYDVKM. This CDR3 is 18 amino acids long. Here the CDR3 reads CASSLIGSRTGSGNTIYF. The CDR3 DNA reads as TGTGCCAGCAGTTTAATCGGATCCAGGACAGGTAGTGGAAACACCATATATTTT.

The chain employs TRBV28 and TRBJ1-5; 9 positions match TRBD1. The CDR3 runs 16 residues. CDR1 is MDHEN, CDR2 SYDVKM, per germline. V lost 5 bases, J lost 0 bases, and 5 bases stayed unmatched. Here the CDR3 reads CASSLPQGASNQPQHF. The DNA for the CDR3 is TGTGCCAGCAGTCTACCACAGGGGGCTAGCAATCAGCCCCAGCATTTT.

The chain recombines TRBV18 with TRBJ1-2; possibly TRBD1 for D (6 bases). This CDR3 contains 16 residues. Per the germline V gene, CDR1 is KGHSH and CDR2 is LQKENI. Trimming took off 3 bases at V and 6 bases at J, with 20 bases between the two ends. In nucleotides, the CDR3 is TGTGCCAGCTCACCCGCCCAAGGGGGTCTCGGCGATGGCTACACCTTC. Protein: CASSPAQGGLGDGYTF. Combining the CDR3 with reference TRBV18 and TRBJ1-2 gives the whole variable domain NAGVMQNPRHLVRRRGQEARLRCSPMKGHSHVYWYRQLPEEGLKFMVYLQKENIIDESGMPKERFSAEFPKEGPSILRIQQVVRGDSAAYFCASSPAQGGLGDGYTFGSGTRLTVV.

This clone occurred once. V usage is TRBV10-2 and J usage is TRBJ2-3; TRBD2 might be the D (5 bases). The V end lost 3 bases, the J end lost 0 bases, and 13 bases lay between the germline ends. The CDR3 loop spans 16 amino acids. Germline V gene sequence: CDR1 WSHSY, CDR2 SAAADI. The CDR3 loop is CASSDPTEGSTDTQYF. DNA for the CDR3: TGCGCCAGCAGTGATCCGACTGAGGGCAGCACAGATACGCAGTATTTT.

The CDR3 DNA sequence: TGTGCCAGCAGTGTGGGGGGGGCCTTAAACTATGGCTACACCTTC. It yields the protein CASSVGGALNYGYTF. The rearrangement uses TRBV6-1 and TRBJ1-2; D is perhaps TRBD1 (6 bases). This CDR3 has 15 amino acids. The germline V and J ends were trimmed by 4 bases and 2 bases, with 14 bases remaining between them. Per the germline V gene, CDR1 is MNHNS and CDR2 is SASEGT.

The rearrangement joins TRBV10-3 to TRBJ2-2, with 9 bases identical to TRBD2. Germline CDR1 is ENHRY and CDR2 is SYGVKD. V lost 8 bases, J lost 0 bases, and 4 bases stayed unmatched. This CDR3 is built from 15 residues. CDR3 protein: CAIQRGDPNTGELFF. In DNA, the CDR3 is TGTGCCATCCAGCGGGGGGATCCGAACACCGGGGAGCTGTTTTTT.

The chain is built from TRBV5-4 and TRBJ1-4; 9 nucleotides match TRBD1. V trimming: 3 bases; J trimming: 8 bases; junction bases outside the gene matches: 8. CDR1 is SGHNT, CDR2 YYREEE, per germline (reference sequence). The CDR3 consists of 15 residues. Written as DNA, the CDR3 is TGTGCCAGCAGCTCGGAGGGGACAGGGCGGGAAAAACTGTTTTTT. This codes for CASSSEGTGREKLFF.

On this clone: The sample holds other DNA sequences that translate to the same CDR3. This chain joins TRBV7-2 and TRBJ2-7; maybe TRBD2 (5 bases). Germline CDR1 SGHTA, CDR2 FQGNSA. V lost 1 base to trimming and J lost 4 bases, with 8 bases between them. The CDR3 covers 13 residues. The CDR3 is CASSLESGYEQYF. The CDR3, as DNA: TGTGCCAGCAGCTTAGAAAGCGGTTACGAGCAGTACTTC.

CDR3: CASSSGQGGTGELFF. For the CDR3, the DNA is TGTGCCAGCAGCTCGGGACAGGGCGGTACAGGGGAGCTGTTTTTT. The chain uses TRBV7-6 and TRBJ2-2; TRBD1 matches at 9 bases. The CDR3 spans 15 residues. Germline CDR1 SGHVS, CDR2 FNYEAQ. J was trimmed by 8 bases and V by 4 bases; bases with no gene match: 8. Full variable domain (rest looked up from reference TRBV7-6 and TRBJ2-2): GAGVSQSPRYKVTKRGQDVALRCDPISGHVSLYWYRQALGQGPEFLTYFNYEAQQDKSGLPNDRFSAERPEGSISTLTIQRTEQRDSAMYRCASSSGQGGTGELFFGEGSRLTVL.

The CDR3 nucleotides read TGTGCCAGCAGCCCAGGGGAAGGATCACCCCTCCACTTT. This codes for CASSPGEGSPLHF. The V gene is TRBV7-9, the J gene TRBJ1-6; the D gene is possibly TRBD1 (6 bases). Germline values: CDR1 SEHNR, CDR2 FQNEAQ (reference sequence). V was trimmed by 5 bases and J by 10 bases, leaving 12 bases between them. The CDR3 runs 13 residues.